The present T cell receptor beta chain was sequenced within a study of T cell repertoires in cytomegalovirus infection. On this clonotype itself: What it binds is unknown.

The CDR3 spans 14 residues. Trimming cost V 6 bases and J 4 bases, with 13 bases left between them. Study outcomes and limitations: HLA-C-restricted CMV clonotypes gave the most frequent clonotype in two of eight donors. Cumulative public TCR beta family frequency identified CMV carriers with the relevant HLA.

TCRdb passed the reads through MiXCR, listing each CDR3 protein once. The repertoire includes 550,000 to 700,000 distinct CDR3 sequences, roughly 43% of them detected once, and about 46% sits in the top ten. The sequence derives from a human donor in good health (CMV status not recorded). Some clones in this sample may be carry-over from other donors' samples. The sequences come from cultured PBMCs, collected from culture after CMV antigen stimulation. The chain joins TRBV12-3 or TRBV12-4 to TRBJ1-5; D is ambiguous. The CDR3 DNA reads as TGTGCCAGCAGCAACCGGAGGATAAATCAGCCCCAGCATTTT. It specifies CASSNRRINQPQHF.